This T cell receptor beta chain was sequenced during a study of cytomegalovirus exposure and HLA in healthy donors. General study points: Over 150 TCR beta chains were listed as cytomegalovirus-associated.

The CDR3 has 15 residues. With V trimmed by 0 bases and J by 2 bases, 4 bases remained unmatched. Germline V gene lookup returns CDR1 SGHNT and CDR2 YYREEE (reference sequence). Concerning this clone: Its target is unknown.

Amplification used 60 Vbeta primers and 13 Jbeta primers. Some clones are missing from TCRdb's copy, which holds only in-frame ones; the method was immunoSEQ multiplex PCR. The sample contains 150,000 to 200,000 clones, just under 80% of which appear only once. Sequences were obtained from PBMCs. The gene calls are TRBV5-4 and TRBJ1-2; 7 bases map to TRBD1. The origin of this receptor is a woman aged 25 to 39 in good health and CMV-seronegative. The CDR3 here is CASSLEGQKNYGYTF. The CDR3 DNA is TGTGCCAGCAGCTTGGAGGGACAGAAGAACTATGGCTACACCTTC.